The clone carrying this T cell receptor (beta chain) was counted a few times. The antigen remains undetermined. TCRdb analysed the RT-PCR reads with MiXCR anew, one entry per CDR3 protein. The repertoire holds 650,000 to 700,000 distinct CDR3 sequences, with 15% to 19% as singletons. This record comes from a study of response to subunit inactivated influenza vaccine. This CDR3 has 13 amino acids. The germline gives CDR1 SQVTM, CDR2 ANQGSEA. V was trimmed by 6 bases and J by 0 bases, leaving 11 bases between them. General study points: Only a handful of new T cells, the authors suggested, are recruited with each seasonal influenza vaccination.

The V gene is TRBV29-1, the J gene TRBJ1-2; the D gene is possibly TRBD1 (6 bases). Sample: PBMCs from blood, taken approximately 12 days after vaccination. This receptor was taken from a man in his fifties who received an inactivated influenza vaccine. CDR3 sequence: CSVRDTTNYGYTF. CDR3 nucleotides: TGCAGCGTGCGGGACACAACTAACTATGGCTACACCTTC.